This T cell receptor beta chain comes out of a study of blood T cell repertoires in COVID-19 (TCRdb year 2020). With regard to the full study: Samples covering the acute and convalescent phases of COVID-19 were provided by collaborators in the United States, Italy and Spain. Samples came from the ongoing ImmuneRACE study (first 160 participants) plus 1,254 subjects from 6 global collaborators. Where available, HLA class I and class II types were obtained from metadata supplied by the sample provider rather than from assay-based typing. The prospective study material was composed of cDNA or gDNA derived from T cells, B-cell-depleted T cells, or PBMCs. A de-identified subject ID, COVID-19 status, age in years and sex were almost always included in the sample metadata. Subjects who had been exposed to COVID-19, were actively infected with it, or had recovered from it provided the deeply sampled blood TCRbeta repertoires that made up the dataset. The repertoires were made available in a free public database intended to serve as a resource for research on the immune response to SARS-CoV-2.

The CDR3 runs 13 amino acids, cysteine and phenylalanine included. The entry retains the CDR3 DNA only, 39 bases that are in frame from base 1. Via the germline V gene (reference sequence), CDR1 is LNHDA and CDR2 SQIVND. TCRbeta CDR3 regions were amplified from genomic DNA using the immunoSEQ Assay, a bias-controlled multiplex PCR. The authors' analysis ran thus. Within the assay, amplification of reference gene primers was used to estimate how many nucleated cells each sample contained. Sequence reads were collapsed and filtered to measure the absolute abundance of every unique TCRbeta CDR3 rearrangement. For each sample, productive Simpson clonality was calculated as the square root of Simpson's diversity index over productive rearrangements. Not all clones reach the TCRdb copy of this immuneACCESS table, which keeps in-frame sequences only. Checked studies attribute under half of the gap to unresolved V genes and leave the rest unexplained. That table furnishes V, J and clone size, whereas the DNA furnished D and trimming. Counted in this sample were some 200,000 clones; 75% to 85% of them appeared once. Together, the top ten hold around 2.5% of the sample.

This clone was counted a single time. Its antigen specificity is not known. Mismatch with germline at one junction end may stem from a read error. Here is what the overall study found, with its caveats: The quantity of clinical and demographic metadata differed by source and by participant and was supplied without curation.

One collaborating source in Seattle enrolled patients during active infection and followed them longitudinally through the course of disease. Collaborating institutions collected whole blood in K2EDTA tubes following their own protocols. For TCRbeta analysis, collaborator samples were shipped as frozen whole blood, as isolated PBMCs, or as DNA extracted from either sample type. The sequenced sample was peripheral blood. The chain is encoded by TRBV19 joined to TRBJ1-2, with 7 junctional bases fitting TRBD1. The sequence derives from a woman in her 70s with COVID-19, enrolled during active disease. The nucleotide sequence is TGTGCCAGTAGTACACCGGGACAGCCTACCCCCTTCTTC. This translates into CASSTPGQPTPFF. Here the CDR3 is joined to the reference TRBV19 and TRBJ1-2 genes, and the full variable domain is: DGGITQSPKYLFRKEGQNVTLSCEQNLNHDAMYWYRQDPGQGLRLIYYSQIVNDFQKGDIAEGYSVSREKKESFPLTVTSAQKNPTAFYLCASSTPGQPTPFFGSGTRLTVV.